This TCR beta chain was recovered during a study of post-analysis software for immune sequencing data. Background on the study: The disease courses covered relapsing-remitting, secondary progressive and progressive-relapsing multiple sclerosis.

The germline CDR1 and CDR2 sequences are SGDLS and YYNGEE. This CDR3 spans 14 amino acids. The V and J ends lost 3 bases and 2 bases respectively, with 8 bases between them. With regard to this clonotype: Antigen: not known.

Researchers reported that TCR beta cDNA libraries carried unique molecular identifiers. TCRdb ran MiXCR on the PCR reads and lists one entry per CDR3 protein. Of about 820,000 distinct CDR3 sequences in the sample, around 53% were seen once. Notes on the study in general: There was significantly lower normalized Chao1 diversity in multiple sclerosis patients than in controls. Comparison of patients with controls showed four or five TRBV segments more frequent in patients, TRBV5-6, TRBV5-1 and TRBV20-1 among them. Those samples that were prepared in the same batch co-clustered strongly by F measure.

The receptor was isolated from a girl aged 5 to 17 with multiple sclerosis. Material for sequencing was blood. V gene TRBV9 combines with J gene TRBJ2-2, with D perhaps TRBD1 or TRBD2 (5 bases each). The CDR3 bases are TGTGCCAGCAGCGCTGGGACCAACACCGGGGAGCTGTTTTTT. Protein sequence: CASSAGTNTGELFF.